This T cell receptor beta chain was captured by sequencing in a study of patients and donors after allogeneic stem cell transplantation. TCRdb analysed the RT-PCR reads with MiXCR anew, one entry per CDR3 protein. The sample records 200,000 to 250,000 distinct CDR3 sequences, less than 15% being singletons. Source material: blood, either unsorted or a sorted T cell fraction (not recorded which). This TCR derives from a human donor who was either an allogeneic HSCT recipient or a stem cell or donor lymphocyte infusion donor (not recorded which). It is not recorded whose cells these are; they may come from a transplant donor.

This chain's CDR3 is CASSLSGYNQPQHF. CDR3 nucleotide sequence: TGTGCCAGCAGCTTATCAGGGTACAATCAGCCCCAGCATTTT. The gene calls are TRBV11-3 and TRBJ1-5; possibly TRBD1 for D (5 bases). V was shortened by 2 bases and J by 3 bases, with 8 bases between the two germline ends. The CDR3 has 14 amino acids. Germline loops: CDR1 SGHNT, CDR2 YENEEA.